The sequence of this T cell receptor beta chain was determined in a study of blood T cell repertoires in COVID-19. Turning to the study itself: COVID-19 samples collected from the United States, Italy and Spain covered acute and convalescent phases. PBMCs, B-cell-depleted T cells, or T cells were the source of the cDNA or gDNA that made up the material.

Sequencing used immunoSEQ multiplex PCR; TCRdb keeps in-frame clones, though not all of them. The repertoire includes tens of thousands of clones, around 83% of them detected once, and around 8% sits in the top ten. CDR3 length: 15 residues. The sequence was collected from a human donor in a cohort sampled during active COVID-19. The sequenced sample consisted of peripheral blood. The chain is built from TRBV21-1 and TRBJ2-7; no DNA check was done on the table's D call, TRBD2. TRBV21-1 is a recognized pseudogene. The DNA of the CDR3 is TGTGCCAGCAGCCCCTCTAGCGGGGGAAGATACGAGCAGTACTTC. This sequence encodes CASSPSSGGRYEQYF.